Reported below is one T cell receptor beta chain. Its antigen is not known. These data come from a study of T cell responses to AZD1222 COVID-19 vaccine. Clones were read by immunoSEQ multiplex PCR, and TCRdb kept only the in-frame ones, dropping some. The sample carries around 180,000 clones, roughly 92% recorded once. Study conclusions and caveats: Spike was spanned by vaccine-associated CD4 TCRs, with dominance at 160-218 and 743-854. After two AZD1222 doses, spike-specific TCR breadth and depth rose versus day 0. In all cases, repertoires were sampled only after the peak T cell response. Donor demographics were predominantly white British with a female majority; clonal diversity may be underestimated.

This CDR3 is built from 16 residues. Germline CDR1 SGHKS, CDR2 YYEKEE (reference sequence). Trimming at V came to 4 bases and at J to 2 bases, leaving 11 bases not matched to a gene. This TCR was recovered from an adult in good health. This specimen was peripheral blood, taken on day 0 of AZD1222 vaccination. The chain employs TRBV5-5 and TRBJ2-7, with 8 bases lining up with TRBD2. In DNA, the CDR3 is TGTGCCAGCAGCGCGGGAGGATTAGTATATCCCTACGAGCAGTACGTC. Protein: CASSAGGLVYPYEQYV.